The clone carrying this T cell receptor beta chain was observed a single time. Its antigen is currently unknown. The sample belongs to a study of radiotherapy plus CTLA-4 blockade in lung cancer. On the study more broadly: An objective response was seen in around 17% of patients, and disease control in around 33%. The study's findings and limits: An expansion of tumor-derived TCR clones occurred in blood after radiotherapy plus ipilimumab.

Libraries were prepared by immunoSEQ multiplex PCR; TCRdb keeps only in-frame clonotypes and omits some of them. This repertoire shows about 32,000 clones, approximately 70% found once; its top ten account for approximately 3.8%. The CDR3 covers 14 residues. The V gene end was trimmed by 1 base and the J gene end by 3 bases; junction bases not matched to a gene: 3. Germline V gives CDR1 GTSNPN, CDR2 SVGIG (reference sequence). The clonotype originates from a human donor with non-small cell lung cancer who had stable disease on radiotherapy plus ipilimumab. The sequenced sample was peripheral blood, obtained from a patient treated with radiotherapy plus ipilimumab. This rearrangement joins TRBV30 to TRBJ2-4, with TRBD1 matching over 7 bases. The CDR3 bases are TGTGCCTGGAGTGGACAGGGCGGCAAAAACATTCAGTACTTC. This gives the protein CAWSGQGGKNIQYF.